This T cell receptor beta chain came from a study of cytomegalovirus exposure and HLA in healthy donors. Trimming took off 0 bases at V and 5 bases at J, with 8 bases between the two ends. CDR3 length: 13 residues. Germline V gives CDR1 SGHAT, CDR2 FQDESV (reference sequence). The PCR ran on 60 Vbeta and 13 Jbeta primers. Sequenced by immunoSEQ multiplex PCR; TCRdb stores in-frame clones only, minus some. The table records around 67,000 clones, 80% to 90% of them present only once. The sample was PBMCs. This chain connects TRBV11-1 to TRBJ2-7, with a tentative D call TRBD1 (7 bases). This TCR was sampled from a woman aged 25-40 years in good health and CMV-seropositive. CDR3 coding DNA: TGTGCCAGCAGCTTAGCCAGGGGGGACGAGCAGTACTTC. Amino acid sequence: CASSLARGDEQYF. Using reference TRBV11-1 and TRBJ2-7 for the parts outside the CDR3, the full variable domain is EAEVAQSPRYKITEKSQAVAFWCDPISGHATLYWYRQILGQGPELLVQFQDESVVDDSQLPKDRFSAERLKGVDSTLKIQPAELGDSAMYLCASSLARGDEQYFGPGTRLTVT.